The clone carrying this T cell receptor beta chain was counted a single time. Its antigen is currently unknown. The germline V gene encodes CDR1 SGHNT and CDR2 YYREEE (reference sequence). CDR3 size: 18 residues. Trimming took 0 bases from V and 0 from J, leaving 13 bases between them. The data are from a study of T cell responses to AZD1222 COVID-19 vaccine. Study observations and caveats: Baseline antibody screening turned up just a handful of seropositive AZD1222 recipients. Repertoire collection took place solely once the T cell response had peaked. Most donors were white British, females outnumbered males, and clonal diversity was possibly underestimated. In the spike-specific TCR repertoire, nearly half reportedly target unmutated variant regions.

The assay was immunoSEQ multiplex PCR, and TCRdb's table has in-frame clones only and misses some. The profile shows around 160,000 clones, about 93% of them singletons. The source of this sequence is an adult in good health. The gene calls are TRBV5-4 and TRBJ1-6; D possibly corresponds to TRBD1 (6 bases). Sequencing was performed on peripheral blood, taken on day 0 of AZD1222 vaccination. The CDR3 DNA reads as TGTGCCAGCAGCTTGGTGGGGGCGGTTTTCTCCTATAATTCACCCCTCCACTTT. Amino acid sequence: CASSLVGAVFSYNSPLHF.